Below, 9 T cell receptor beta chains from the same sample are listed, as sequenced in a study of cytomegalovirus exposure and HLA in healthy donors. Vbeta (60) and Jbeta (13) primers were used in the PCR. Sequenced by immunoSEQ multiplex PCR; TCRdb stores in-frame clones only, minus some. The sample lists more than 90,000 clones, around 74% seen once, with roughly 7% in the top ten. Sequenced material: PBMCs. The receptors originated from a man aged 35 to 55 in good health and CMV-seropositive.

A remark on this clone: Within the sample, other DNA sequences also encode this same CDR3. The chain has TRBV4-3 and TRBJ2-7; D perhaps matches TRBD2 (5 bases). There are 14 residues in the CDR3. Germline V lookup: CDR1 LGHNA, CDR2 YSLEER. V was clipped by 0 bases and J by 0 bases, with 6 bases between them. The CDR3 sequence is CASSQDSDSYEQYF. Written as DNA, the CDR3 is TGCGCCAGCAGCCAAGATAGCGACTCCTACGAGCAGTACTTC.

CDR3 loop: CASSHPSGSSYEQYF. The CDR3, as DNA: TGCGCCAGCAGTCATCCTAGCGGTTCATCCTACGAGCAGTACTTC. V usage is TRBV23-1 and J usage is TRBJ2-7, with 7 bases fitting TRBD2. TRBV23-1 is an open reading frame whose function is uncertain. Trimming cost V 3 bases and J 1 base; bases outside gene matches: 6. This CDR3 region has 15 residues.

The chain joins TRBV11-3 to TRBJ2-5; D is undetermined. The germline V gene has CDR1 SGHNT and CDR2 YENEEA. Trimming shortened V by 3 bases and J by 7 bases, and 3 bases separated the two germline ends. CDR3 length: 10 amino acids. The CDR3 sequence is CASSFGTQYF. The CDR3 DNA follows: TGTGCCAGCAGCTTCGGGACCCAGTACTTC. The full variable domain, in which reference TRBV11-3 and TRBJ2-5 provide the parts outside the CDR3, is EAGVVQSPRYKIIEKKQPVAFWCNPISGHNTLYWYLQNLGQGPELLIRYENEEAVDDSQLPKDRFSAERLKGVDSTLKIQPAELGDSAVYLCASSFGTQYFGPGTRLLVL.

The CDR3 reads CASSSPRVVSGELFF. DNA of the CDR3: TGTGCCAGCAGCTCCCCCAGGGTCGTGTCCGGGGAGCTGTTTTTT. The chain uses TRBV13 and TRBJ2-2, with D perhaps matching TRBD1 (5 bases). Trimming took off 4 bases at V and 6 bases at J, with 15 bases between the two ends. The germline CDR1 and CDR2 sequences are PRHDT and FYEKMQ (reference sequence). The CDR3 consists of 15 residues.

The rearrangement joins TRBV5-6 to TRBJ2-5, with 10 positions matching TRBD2. J was trimmed by 4 bases and V by 4 bases; bases with no gene match: 10. The CDR3 sequence is 16 residues long. In germline, CDR1 is SGHDT, CDR2 YYEEEE. CDR3 sequence: CASSPIPSGRGETQYF. The CDR3 DNA sequence: TGTGCCAGCAGCCCCATCCCTAGCGGGAGAGGAGAGACCCAGTACTTC.

This clone turned up a few times. V usage is TRBV7-9 and J usage is TRBJ1-2, with 7 bases matching TRBD1. The length of the CDR3 is 16 residues. Trimming removed 5 bases from V and 8 bases from J; junction bases left unmatched: 17. Germline values: CDR1 SEHNR, CDR2 FQNEAQ (reference sequence). CDR3 DNA sequence: TGTGCCAGCAGCCTCTGGAACCTAGGGGGCTTGGACGGCTACACCTTC. Translation: CASSLWNLGGLDGYTF.

The gene calls are TRBV28 and TRBJ1-1; the D gene is possibly TRBD1 (6 bases). The CDR3 has 15 residues. Germline CDR1 is MDHEN and CDR2 is SYDVKM. V was trimmed by 3 bases and J by 0 bases, leaving 11 bases between them. In DNA, the CDR3 is TGTGCCAGCAGTTTGAGGCAGGGGATGAACACTGAAGCTTTCTTT. Protein product: CASSLRQGMNTEAFF.

This clone has more than one count but fewer than ten. The gene calls are TRBV7-8 and TRBJ2-3; D is unresolved. Trimming pared 5 bases from V and 2 bases from J, leaving 8 bases between. This CDR3 contains 13 residues. Per the germline V gene, CDR1 is SGHVS and CDR2 is FQNEAQ. CDR3 loop: CASSLIYTDTQYF. CDR3 bases: TGTGCCAGCAGCCTTATCTACACAGATACGCAGTATTTT.

In this sample, this clone turned up once. The V gene is TRBV4-2, the J gene TRBJ1-5; 8 nucleotides agree with TRBD1. Germline loops: CDR1 LGHNA, CDR2 YNFKEQ. CDR3 length equals 14 residues. The J segment lost 7 bases and the V segment lost 4 bases, leaving 6 bases of the junction unmatched. The CDR3 loop reads CASSPDRERQPQHF. The DNA of the CDR3 is TGTGCCAGCAGCCCGGACAGGGAACGGCAGCCCCAGCATTTT.